This record concerns one TCR beta chain sequence. Its antigen is unidentified. At one end the junction does not follow the germline gene, possibly because of a read error. Genomic DNA constituted the template upon which TCR beta VDJ and CDR3 profiling was performed. TCRdb itself ran the reads through MiXCR, one entry per CDR3 protein. The sample lists hundreds of thousands of distinct CDR3 sequences, under 80% occurring once. The data are from a study of CD8+CD57+ T cells in acquired aplastic anemia. Overall study: Sorting CD4+ and CD8+ cells gave DNA averaging approximately 2.9 ug. Healthy donors gave about 10.8 million reads on average for CD4+ cells. Study-wide points: Patients and controls had in common 25 to 30 CD8+ CDR3 sequences.

The CDR3 has 15 residues. CDR1 SGDLS and CDR2 YYNGEE come from the germline V gene. This chain joins TRBV9 and TRBJ1-6; D not resolved. Sequenced input: sorted CD4+, CD8+, or CD8+CD57+ T cells (not recorded which) from PBMCs. This receptor was taken from a human donor in good health, serving as a control. DNA for the CDR3: TGTGCCATCAGCGCCCGGAAAAGGTATAAGTCACCCCTCCACTTT. It is translated as CAISARKRYKSPLHF. The full variable domain, with the rest looked up from reference TRBV9 and TRBJ1-6, is DSGVTQTPKHLITATGQRVTLRCSPRSGDLSVYWYQQSLDQGLQFLIQYYNGEERAKGNILERFSAQQFPDLHSELNLSSLELGDSALYFCAISARKRYKSPLHFGNGTRLTVT.